This T cell receptor (beta chain) was captured by sequencing in a study of blood T cells in healthy people across ages (dated by TCRdb to between 2015 and 2016). Broadly, across the study: Template switching captured roughly one uniquely barcoded TCR beta cDNA molecule per two T cells in model experiments. To track age-related changes in TCR beta repertoire diversity, the study relied on deep sequencing normalized with unique cDNA molecular identifiers. Four age groups were formed from the donors: young (average about 17 years), middle-aged (less than 40), aged (roughly 56) and long-lived (more than 75). Donors of different ages were randomly distributed across sequencing lanes to avoid experimental bias. Using the same blood draw, the study looked at two additional independent replicas of 1 million unique cDNA reads for two donors, one aged 18 to 30 and the other aged 80 or older. Paper-wide results and their limitations: As age increased, observed TCR beta diversity per million T cells dropped in a roughly linear way, and a significant reduction was already evident by age 40. Estimates of total diversity based on one million sequenced T cells were considered lower bounds and underestimates. Compared with the aged group, the long-lived group had more naive CD4+ T cells, fewer expanded clones and increased TCR diversity, a pattern suggesting age selection. A strong correlation was found between observed TCR beta diversity and the percentage of naive T cells measured by flow cytometry. Because profiling used bulk unsorted PBMCs, naive and antigen-experienced compartments could not be compared conclusively. Donor CMV infection status was unknown, potentially confounding age-related changes in expanded clonotypes.

The 39 donors, aged about 6 to 95 years, were systemically healthy Caucasian individuals from Russia. Each donor gave roughly 9 milliliters of peripheral blood, drawn into EDTA-treated Vacutainer tubes. Ficoll-Paque density-gradient centrifugation was used to isolate PBMCs, with at least 7 million per sample. Total RNA was extracted from PBMCs with Trizol reagent, with at least 5.5 micrograms obtained per sample. For every donor, flow cytometry on a PBMC aliquot measured the percentage of naive CD45RAhigh/CD27high T cells. Based on the germline V gene, the CDR1 and CDR2 sequences are MNHEY and SVGEGT. Inclusive of the bounding cysteine and phenylalanine, the CDR3 is 20 residues long. This entry keeps only the CDR3 DNA: 60 bases, framed from base 1. Concerning this clonotype: No antigen is known for it. The junction does not match germline at one end; this may be a read error.

Library construction relied on 5' RACE. These reads were obtained on an Illumina HiSeq 2500. A second roughly 6 to 12 cycle PCR used a sample-barcoded 5' primer and a J-beta primer mix. A template-switch 5' adaptor carrying 12 random nucleotides introduced a unique molecular identifier onto each TCR beta cDNA molecule. Each sample yielded at least 2.5 million CDR3-containing paired-end reads. All of the RNA was converted into first-strand cDNA using the Mint cDNA synthesis kit, with a TRBC-specific oligonucleotide serving as the primer. All cDNA was treated with uracil-DNA glycosylase and then went through a first 18-cycle PCR with the universal primers M1SS and BC2_uni_R. Per the source publication's procedure: For normalization, 1 million high-quality reads, each with a distinct molecular identifier, were randomly selected from each sample. Instead of being binned into consensus sequences, reads with shared molecular identifiers were discarded. MiTCR, set to a Q25 quality threshold and the strictest error-elimination algorithm, was used for CDR3 identification, clonotype clustering and error correction. Lower-bound total TCR beta diversity was estimated with a nonparametric unseen species model using Euler transformation. TCRdb's own reprocessing of the public reads used fastp at Q25 and MiXCR and kept productive beta chains. Rows are unified per CDR3 protein, each entry keeping the most common DNA and genes. TCRdb, rather than the study authors, made the V and J calls. The sample table records 850,000 to 1,000,000 distinct CDR3 sequences; roughly 51% of these occur just once. The ten largest clones take up about 22% of the sample.

The TCR was taken from an older woman in good health. What was sequenced was blood. The chain couples TRBV6-2 or TRBV6-3 to TRBJ2-1; the D segment might be TRBD1 or TRBD2, since each matches 5 bases. CDR3 protein: CASSYVGGVEFRRSYSEQFF. The DNA sequence is as follows: TGTGCCAGCAGTTACGTTGGGGGAGTTGAGTTCCGTAGGTCCTACAGTGAGCAGTTCTTC.